Below, 28 T cell receptor beta chains from the same sample are listed, as sequenced in a study of blood T cells in healthy people across ages. The second PCR ran roughly 6 to 12 cycles with a sample-barcoded 5' primer and J-beta primers. TCRdb recomputed calls from the 5' RACE reads with MiXCR, one row per CDR3 protein. The profile shows 850,000 or so distinct CDR3 sequences, 29% of them singletons. The sample comprised blood. These TCRs come from a woman of 80 years or more in good health.

V usage is TRBV9 and J usage is TRBJ2-1; a possible D gene is TRBD1 (6 bases). V dropped 0 bases and J dropped 2 bases, with 15 bases sitting between them. The CDR3 runs 17 residues. Per the germline V gene, CDR1 is SGDLS and CDR2 is YYNGEE. As DNA, the CDR3 is TGTGCCAGCAGCGTAGTTAGGGGGACGGTCGCCTACAATGAGCAGTTCTTC. Protein product: CASSVVRGTVAYNEQFF.

About this clonotype itself: A much bigger clone sits one base away, suggesting this may be a read error. The chain couples TRBV7-9 to TRBJ1-1, with D maybe TRBD1 (6 bases). The CDR3 is 14 amino acids. The germline gives CDR1 SEHNR, CDR2 FQNEAQ (reference sequence). The CDR3 here is CTSSFGGVNTEAFF. The CDR3 coding sequence is TGTACCAGCAGCTTTGGGGGCGTGAACACTGAAGCTTTCTTT.

The V and J genes are TRBV12-3 or TRBV12-4 and TRBJ2-7, with TRBD1 matching over 8 bases. The CDR3 loop spans 14 amino acids. Trimming took 1 base from V and 6 from J; bases not matched to a gene: 5. CDR3 in amino acids: CASSLGTGTVEQYF. As DNA, the CDR3 is TGTGCCAGCAGTTTAGGGACAGGGACTGTCGAGCAGTACTTC.

This clonotype was counted many times. The chain uses TRBV20-1 and TRBJ1-4, with D unclear. Germline CDR1 is DFQATT and CDR2 is SNEGSKA (reference sequence). V was shortened by 3 bases and J by 4 bases, with 12 bases between the two germline ends. The CDR3 is made up of 14 amino acids. In DNA form, the CDR3 reads TGCAGTGCTAGGGCAGGAGTGGGTAATGAAAAACTGTTTTTT. This encodes CSARAGVGNEKLFF.

This clonotype occurred many times. J is TRBJ1-5 and V is TRBV5-1; D is ambiguous. The CDR3 runs 14 residues. Germline CDR1 reads SGHRS; CDR2 reads YFSETQ. V was pared by 0 bases and J by 4 bases, with 8 bases between. In DNA form, the CDR3 reads TGCGCCAGCAGCTTGGGAGGGCTGAATCAGCCCCAGCATTTT. It codes for CASSLGGLNQPQHF.

There are many counts of this clonotype. The V call is TRBV11-1, the J call TRBJ1-1; D may be TRBD1 (6 bases). With 3 bases removed from V and 4 bases from J, the gap between germline ends came to 12 bases. The CDR3 runs to 14 residues. CDR1 is SGHAT, CDR2 FQDESV, per germline (reference sequence). CDR3 in amino acids: CASSFPGQSTEAFF. The DNA of the CDR3 is TGTGCCAGCAGCTTTCCCGGACAGTCCACTGAAGCTTTCTTT.

As regards this clonotype: The DNA is omitted, as the CDR3 cannot be located on it reliably, and the CDR3 follows TCRdb's listing. The V and J genes are TRBV11-2 and TRBJ1-3; the table's D call TRBD1 went unverified against the DNA. Germline CDR1 is SGHAT and CDR2 is FQNNGV. A total of 21 residues make up the CDR3, ends included. CDR3 sequence reads: CASSLVDRGKTQYFGPGTIYF.

A single count supports this clonotype. V is TRBV7-2 and J is TRBJ1-5; possible D gene TRBD1, 6 bases. Germline-derived CDR1 and CDR2 are SGHTA and FQGNSA. V dropped 6 bases and J dropped 2 bases, with 20 bases sitting between them. The CDR3 is made up of 17 amino acids. Here the CDR3 DNA reads TGTGCCAGCAGTTCGCGGGGGGCGGTTTTCGGCAATCAGCCCCAGCATTTT. As protein: CASSSRGAVFGNQPQHF.

V gene TRBV20-1 combines with J gene TRBJ2-7, with TRBD2 identical over 9 bases. Germline trimming cut 3 bases from V and 6 bases from J; bases unmatched to any gene: 12. Germline V gene data show CDR1 as DFQATT and CDR2 as SNEGSKA (reference sequence). The CDR3 contains 15 residues. The CDR3 nucleotides are TGCAGTGCTAGCGATAGCGGGGGCCCGACCGGCGAGCAGTACTTC. Amino acids: CSASDSGGPTGEQYF.

Note on this clonotype: Just one base apart from a much larger clone, this may be a read error. This chain's CDR3 is CATRDTGASETQYF. CDR3 nucleotides: TGTGCCACCAGGGACACGGGGGCCTCAGAGACCCAGTACTTC. The chain recombines TRBV24-1 with TRBJ2-5, with D perhaps given as TRBD1 or TRBD2 (6 bases each). Germline V gives CDR1 KGHDR, CDR2 SFDVKD. The ends were cut back, 7 bases at V and 4 bases at J, with 15 bases in the middle. The CDR3 has 14 amino acids.

The chain links TRBV7-8 to TRBJ1-1, with D uncertain. Trimming pared 3 bases from V and 4 bases from J, leaving 9 bases between. In germline, CDR1 is SGHVS, CDR2 FQNEAQ. The CDR3 is 13 amino acids. CDR3 residues: CASSFERGTEAFF. CDR3 DNA sequence: TGTGCCAGCAGCTTTGAGCGGGGCACTGAAGCTTTCTTT. Full variable domain (missing parts from reference TRBV7-8 and TRBJ1-1): GAGVSQSPRYKVAKRGQDVALRCDPISGHVSLFWYQQALGQGPEFLTYFQNEAQLDKSGLPSDRFFAERPEGSVSTLKIQRTQQEDSAVYLCASSFERGTEAFFGQGTRLTVV.

As for this clonotype: With a much larger clone just one base away, this may be a read error. The J gene is TRBJ2-5, the V gene TRBV7-9, with D possibly TRBD2 on 6 matching bases. Between the trimmed V and J ends, which lost 0 bases and 11 bases, there was a span of 16 bases. This CDR3 region has 14 residues. Germline CDR1 reads SEHNR; CDR2 reads FQNEAQ (reference sequence). The CDR3 DNA sequence: TGTGCCAGCAGCTTAGCGGGGACTGACAATGAGCAGTACTTC. The encoded protein is CASSLAGTDNEQYF.

The chain uses TRBV7-9 and TRBJ1-4; 9 nucleotides match TRBD1. This CDR3 spans 15 amino acids. In germline, CDR1 is SEHNR, CDR2 FQNEAQ (reference sequence). J was trimmed by 7 bases and V by 5 bases; bases with no gene match: 8. The DNA of the CDR3 is TGTGCCAGCAGCCGACAACCGGGACAGGGTGAAAAACTGTTTTTT. It encodes CASSRQPGQGEKLFF.

The V call is TRBV14, the J call TRBJ2-1; the match to TRBD2 covers 8 bases. V lost 0 bases and J lost 8; bases outside the gene matches: 9. The germline V gene encodes CDR1 SGHDN and CDR2 FVKESK. The CDR3 has 16 amino acids. CDR3 sequence reads: CASSQDRSGGKDEQFF. The CDR3 DNA sequence: TGTGCCAGCAGCCAAGATCGGAGCGGGGGTAAGGATGAGCAGTTCTTC. The full variable domain, rest sourced from reference TRBV14 and TRBJ2-1, is EAGVTQFPSHSVIEKGQTVTLRCDPISGHDNLYWYRRVMGKEIKFLLHFVKESKQDESGMPNNRFLAERTGGTYSTLKVQPAELEDSGVYFCASSQDRSGGKDEQFFGPGTRLTVL.

A few counts support this clonotype. J is TRBJ1-1 and V is TRBV6-1; 8 bases fit TRBD1. Germline V CDR1 and CDR2: MNHNS, SASEGT. The CDR3 is 15 residues long. V lost 6 bases, J lost 0 bases, and 6 bases stayed unmatched. In DNA, the CDR3 is TGTGCCAGCAGGGGACAGGACGCTATGAACACTGAAGCTTTCTTT. Its translation: CASRGQDAMNTEAFF.

This chain connects TRBV9 to TRBJ2-5; 10 bases line up with TRBD1. Unmatched junction bases numbered 13, after V lost 0 bases and J lost 11 bases. In germline, CDR1 is SGDLS, CDR2 YYNGEE. The CDR3 sequence is 16 residues long. CDR3 residues: CASSVVFGTGVSEQYF. CDR3 nucleotides: TGTGCCAGCAGCGTAGTGTTCGGGACAGGGGTGAGTGAGCAGTACTTC.

This clonotype has a handful of counts. This sequence joins TRBV4-2 and TRBJ1-2; D gene ambiguous. The CDR3 totals 15 residues. V was trimmed by 0 bases and J by 4 bases, leaving 12 bases between them. Germline V gene sequence: CDR1 LGHNA, CDR2 YNFKEQ. The CDR3 sequence: CASSQDREGGYGYTF. The CDR3, as DNA: TGTGCCAGCAGCCAAGATCGTGAGGGCGGCTATGGCTACACCTTC.

The chain combines TRBV20-1 with TRBJ2-3, with D maybe TRBD1 (5 bases). CDR1 DFQATT and CDR2 SNEGSKA come from the germline V gene (reference sequence). CDR3 length: 13 amino acids. The CDR3 DNA follows: TGCCAGGGATCAGGGCTCAGGGCAGATACGCAGTATTTT. This translates into CQGSGLRADTQYF.

This clonotype was detected many times. The chain combines TRBV6-5 with TRBJ2-3; D may be TRBD2 (6 bases). Trimming took off 4 bases at V and 5 bases at J, with 16 bases between the two ends. The CDR3 is 15 residues long. The V gene's germline CDR1 is MNHEY and CDR2 SVGAGI. CDR3 DNA sequence: TGTGCCAGCAGTTCGACTAGTCCTCCGCGAGATACGCAGTATTTT. It is translated as CASSSTSPPRDTQYF.

This clonotype occurred many times. The V and J genes are TRBV7-9 and TRBJ2-3, with D possibly matching TRBD1 (5 bases). V was pared by 5 bases and J by 5 bases, with 17 bases between. The CDR3 totals 15 residues. CDR1 SEHNR and CDR2 FQNEAQ come from the germline V gene (reference sequence). In DNA, the CDR3 is TGTGCCAGCAGCACAAATGTGGGGCCGAGAGATACGCAGTATTTT. Translated: CASSTNVGPRDTQYF.

On this clonotype: This sequence may be a read error, since a much larger clone differs from it by one base. Because it lacks the conserved phenylalanine or tryptophan at the end, this CDR3 is likely a read error. CDR3 bases: TGTGCCAGCACCCCCACGGGCGCAACTAATGAAAAACTGTTTTTG. It translates to CASTPTGATNEKLFL. The gene calls are TRBV4-2 and TRBJ1-4, with D uncertain. Germline V gene lookup returns CDR1 LGHNA and CDR2 YNFKEQ. The CDR3 is 15 residues long. The germline V and J ends were trimmed by 7 bases and 0 bases, with 12 bases remaining between them.

This chain joins TRBV5-5 and TRBJ1-3; 8 bases are shared with TRBD1. V gave up 0 bases and J gave up 1 base; unmatched junction bases: 3. The CDR3 has 16 residues. Germline CDR1 reads SGHKS; CDR2 reads YYEKEE (reference sequence). The CDR3 region has the DNA TGTGCCAGCAGCTTGGAGGGGACAGGTTCTGGAAACACCATATATTTT. Its translation: CASSLEGTGSGNTIYF.

Comment on this clonotype: Since a much larger clone is just one base distant, this may be a read error. The chain employs TRBV7-8 and TRBJ2-5; 12 nucleotides align to TRBD2. This CDR3 spans 16 amino acids. Germline V gives CDR1 SGHVS, CDR2 FQNEAQ. The V segment lost 4 bases and the J segment 11 bases; nucleotides outside the gene matches: 14. CDR3 DNA: TGTGCCAGCAGCTCCGACCGACTAGCGGGGGTCGATGAGCAGTACTTC. Translated, it gives CASSSDRLAGVDEQYF.

The CDR3 nucleotides read TGTGCCAGCAGCGTACAGGGGATCGAGCCCCAGCATTTT. Amino acid sequence: CASSVQGIEPQHF. This chain joins TRBV7-8 and TRBJ1-5; 7 positions match TRBD1. Germline V gene sequence: CDR1 SGHVS, CDR2 FQNEAQ. This CDR3 comprises 13 residues. V shed 5 bases, J shed 8 bases, and the junction held 6 bases outside the gene matches.

This clonotype has only a few counts. J is TRBJ2-6 and V is TRBV5-1; weak D call: TRBD2 (6 bases). The V end lost 3 bases, the J end lost 4 bases, and 11 bases lay between the germline ends. From germline, CDR1 is SGHRS and CDR2 YFSETQ. The CDR3 spans 15 residues. CDR3 amino acids: CASSSRGFGANVLTF. CDR3 nucleotides: TGCGCCAGCAGCTCCCGGGGGTTCGGGGCCAACGTCCTGACTTTC.

This clonotype was detected a few times. The DNA for the CDR3 is TGTGCCACCACAGGGACCTACAATGAGCAGTTCTTC. Translated: CATTGTYNEQFF. The genes are TRBV19 and TRBJ2-1; D is possibly TRBD1 (6 bases). CDR3 length: 12 residues. Trimming shortened V by 10 bases and J by 2 bases, and 9 bases separated the two germline ends. CDR1 is LNHDA and CDR2 is SQIVND in the germline V gene (reference sequence).

This clonotype was found a few times. The junction does not match germline at one end; this may be a read error. This rearrangement joins TRBV12-3 or TRBV12-4 to TRBJ2-3; D may be TRBD1 (5 bases). This CDR3 has 15 amino acids. CDR3 loop: CASSQGASRPDAQYF. CDR3 nucleotide sequence: TGTGCCAGCAGCCAAGGGGCCAGCAGACCAGATGCGCAGTATTTT.

There are many counts of this clonotype. The chain links TRBV6-5 to TRBJ2-7; TRBD1 is a possible D gene (5 bases). V lost 2 bases, J lost 5 bases, and 16 bases lay in between. Germline lookup yields CDR1 MNHEY and CDR2 SVGAGI. CDR3 length: 15 residues. CDR3 DNA sequence: TGTGCCAGCAGTTACATATCAGGGTTCGTAAACGAGCAGTACTTC. This sequence encodes CASSYISGFVNEQYF.